The present TCR beta chain was sequenced within a study of blood T cell repertoires in COVID-19. The overall study: Specimens from acute and convalescent COVID-19 originated in the United States, Italy and Spain.

The data were produced by immunoSEQ multiplex PCR, yet TCRdb's version contains in-frame clones alone and is incomplete. The sample records fewer than 200,000 clones, over 80% being singletons. V was pared by 2 bases and J by 3 bases, with 5 bases between. The germline gives CDR1 SGDLS, CDR2 YYNGEE. The CDR3 extends over 13 amino acids. Sequencing was carried out using peripheral blood. This receptor was taken from a woman older than 75 with active or convalescent COVID-19. The V call is TRBV9, the J call TRBJ2-2, with D unclear. CDR3 protein: CASSVVHTGELFF. The CDR3, as DNA: TGTGCCAGCAGCGTCGTCCACACCGGGGAGCTGTTTTTT.